These 6 T cell receptor beta chains share one sample of origin, sequenced in a study of T cell repertoires in cytomegalovirus infection. Which antigens these TCRs recognize remains unknown. TCRdb redid the calling of the reads with MiXCR, one entry per CDR3 protein. Of around 500,000 distinct CDR3 sequences listed, about 39% are singletons. Source: cultured PBMCs, taken from culture after CMV antigen stimulation. The receptors originated from a human donor in good health (CMV status not recorded). Some clones in this sample may be carry-over from other donors' samples.

The chain links TRBV28 to TRBJ1-2, with TRBD1 as a possible D gene (5 bases). This CDR3 region has 13 residues. Germline assignment: CDR1 MDHEN and CDR2 SYDVKM. V was cut by 6 bases and J by 8 bases, with 16 bases left in between. The CDR3 region is CASSPGRIGGYTF. In DNA, the CDR3 is TGTGCCAGCAGCCCAGGGCGGATCGGCGGCTACACCTTC.

This rearrangement joins TRBV11-1 to TRBJ2-1; D gene ambiguous. Trimming pared 2 bases from V and 12 bases from J, leaving 11 bases between. CDR1 and CDR2 from the germline V gene are SGHAT and FQDESV (reference sequence). This CDR3 is built from 12 residues. This CDR3 is CASSLPGLGQFF. The CDR3 DNA is TGTGCCAGCAGCTTACCCGGTCTCGGGCAGTTCTTC.

The rearrangement links TRBV7-2 to TRBJ1-5, with unresolved D. The V end was cut by 2 bases, the J end by 0 bases, with 14 bases between. CDR1 is SGHTA and CDR2 is FQGNSA in the germline V gene. The CDR3 sequence is 17 residues long. The DNA of the CDR3 is TGTGCCAGCAGCTTAAAGTTTGATGTGTATAGCAATCAGCCCCAGCATTTT. Its translation: CASSLKFDVYSNQPQHF. The variable domain in full, completed from reference TRBV7-2 and TRBJ1-5, reads GAGVSQSPSNKVTEKGKDVELRCDPISGHTALYWYRQSLGQGLEFLIYFQGNSAPDKSGLPSDRFSAERTGGSVSTLTIQRTQQEDSAVYLCASSLKFDVYSNQPQHFGDGTRLSIL.

V gene TRBV15 combines with J gene TRBJ1-1; possible D gene TRBD1, 5 bases. This CDR3 has 14 residues. The germline V gene encodes CDR1 LNHNV and CDR2 YYDKDF (reference sequence). V gave up 0 bases and J gave up 8 bases, with 13 bases separating them. The CDR3 region has the DNA TGTGCCACCAGCAGAGAACCCCGGACACCCGAAGCTTTCTTT. Its protein product is CATSREPRTPEAFF.

The chain carries TRBV27 and TRBJ1-5; D gene ambiguous. The CDR3 spans 13 residues. Per germline, CDR1 MNHEY and CDR2 SMNVEV (reference sequence). The V end was cut by 3 bases, the J end by 4 bases, with 7 bases between. The CDR3 loop is CASSFGQNQPQHF. DNA of the CDR3: TGTGCCAGCAGTTTTGGGCAAAATCAGCCCCAGCATTTT.

This sequence joins TRBV4-3 and TRBJ2-7; D is perhaps TRBD1 (6 bases). This CDR3 is 15 amino acids long. The V end was cut by 3 bases, the J end by 2 bases, with 14 bases between. Per the germline V gene, CDR1 is LGHNA and CDR2 is YSLEER. The DNA of the CDR3 is TGCGCCAGCAGCCAGTTGACAGGACAACCCTACGAGCAGTACTTC. Translation gives CASSQLTGQPYEQYF.